This passage covers 16 T cell receptor beta chains from one sample sequenced in a study of blood T cell repertoires in COVID-19. Assay: immunoSEQ multiplex PCR; the TCRdb copy retains only in-frame clones and omits some. Of about 320,000 clones in the sample, roughly 90% were seen once. The material sequenced was PBMCs or T cells enriched from blood (not recorded which). These receptors were taken from a man aged 55 to 70 who had recovered from COVID-19.

The V gene is TRBV27, the J gene TRBJ2-1; 14 nucleotides align to TRBD2. V trimming: 8 bases; J trimming: 0 bases; junction bases outside the gene matches: 9. Germline V gene lookup returns CDR1 MNHEY and CDR2 SMNVEV (reference sequence). CDR3 size: 18 residues. Written as DNA, the CDR3 is TGTGCCAGCGGCGCGGGACTAGCGGGAGTTAGCTCCTACAATGAGCAGTTCTTC. This gives the protein CASGAGLAGVSSYNEQFF.

This chain joins TRBV10-2 and TRBJ1-6; a possible D gene is TRBD1 (5 bases). CDR1 is WSHSY and CDR2 is SAAADI in the germline V gene. The CDR3 has 16 residues. V was pared by 8 bases and J by 8 bases, with 22 bases between. CDR3 loop: CASWAEQGGVYSPLHF. The CDR3 bases are TGCGCCAGCTGGGCGGAGCAGGGTGGAGTGTATTCACCCCTCCACTTT.

The V gene is TRBV6-4, the J gene TRBJ2-5; D is possibly TRBD2 (5 bases). CDR1 is MRHNA and CDR2 is SNTAGT in the germline V gene. The CDR3 consists of 14 residues. Trimming removed 7 bases from V and 2 bases from J, with 14 bases in between. The CDR3 region has the DNA TGTGCCAGCACCCCCCGGAGGCGGCAAGAGACCCAGTACTTC. Amino acid sequence: CASTPRRRQETQYF.

J is TRBJ2-1 and V is TRBV9; weak D call: TRBD1 (6 bases). CDR1 and CDR2 from the germline V gene are SGDLS and YYNGEE. Deletions cut 4 bases from V and 4 bases from J, with 15 bases between. The CDR3 covers 15 residues. The CDR3 nucleotides are TGTGCCAGCAGCACCCCGGGACAACTATACAATGAGCAGTTCTTC. It specifies CASSTPGQLYNEQFF.

The chain employs TRBV27 and TRBJ1-2, with 10 bases fitting TRBD1. The germline CDR1 and CDR2 sequences are MNHEY and SMNVEV (reference sequence). Trimming at V came to 5 bases and at J to 7 bases, leaving 4 bases not matched to a gene. This CDR3 contains 13 residues. Written as DNA, the CDR3 is TGTGCCAGCAGTGTGGGACAGGGGATTGGCTACACCTTC. Residues: CASSVGQGIGYTF.

The rearrangement links TRBV7-9 to TRBJ1-6; D is unresolved. There are 13 residues in the CDR3. Germline V CDR1 and CDR2: SEHNR, FQNEAQ (reference sequence). The V gene lost 5 bases and the J gene lost 8 bases, with 10 bases spanning the gap. The CDR3 region is CASSQEAYSPLHF. DNA for the CDR3: TGTGCCAGCAGCCAAGAGGCGTATTCACCCCTCCACTTT. Drawing the rest from reference TRBV7-9 and TRBJ1-6, the complete variable domain is DTGVSQNPRHKITKRGQNVTFRCDPISEHNRLYWYRQTLGQGPEFLTYFQNEAQLEKSRLLSDRFSAERPKGSFSTLEIQRTEQGDSAMYLCASSQEAYSPLHFGNGTRLTVT.

V usage is TRBV20-1 and J usage is TRBJ1-1, with unresolved D. V gave up 3 bases and J gave up 8 bases, with 10 bases separating them. CDR1 and CDR2 from the germline V gene are DFQATT and SNEGSKA (reference sequence). This CDR3 is 11 amino acids long. This CDR3 reads CSASFRGEAFF. The CDR3 DNA reads as TGCAGTGCTAGCTTCCGAGGAGAAGCTTTCTTT.

V gene TRBV27 combines with J gene TRBJ1-2; perhaps TRBD1 as D (5 bases). Germline CDR1 MNHEY, CDR2 SMNVEV (reference sequence). The V gene lost 5 bases and the J gene lost 7 bases, with 20 bases spanning the gap. This CDR3 is built from 15 residues. The CDR3, as DNA: TGTGCCAGCAGTCTCGAAGGCCCAGGGTTCGGTGGCTACACCTTC. Translated, it gives CASSLEGPGFGGYTF.

The rearrangement links TRBV29-1 to TRBJ1-2; 8 nucleotides line up with TRBD1. The CDR3 runs 11 residues. Germline lookup yields CDR1 SQVTM and CDR2 ANQGSEA. Trimming at V came to 7 bases and at J to 8 bases, leaving 6 bases not matched to a gene. CDR3 nucleotide sequence: TGCAGCGCCGTCGACAGGGGCGGCTACACCTTC. As protein: CSAVDRGGYTF. Full variable domain (outside the CDR3, taken from reference TRBV29-1 and TRBJ1-2): SAVISQKPSRDICQRGTSLTIQCQVDSQVTMMFWYRQQPGQSLTLIATANQGSEATYESGFVIDKFPISRPNLTFSTLTVSNMSPEDSSIYLCSAVDRGGYTFGSGTRLTVV.

The J gene is TRBJ2-7, the V gene TRBV4-1, with 8 positions matching TRBD1. From germline, CDR1 is MGHRA and CDR2 YSYEKL. Unmatched junction bases numbered 12, after V lost 3 bases and J lost 8 bases. The CDR3 extends over 15 amino acids. The CDR3 sequence is CASSHPGQDSTKQYF. For the CDR3, the DNA is TGCGCCAGCAGCCACCCGGGACAGGATTCTACGAAGCAGTACTTC.

The chain carries TRBV19 and TRBJ2-2, with a possible D match to TRBD1 (6 bases). There are 14 residues in the CDR3. V dropped 7 bases and J dropped 4 bases, with 13 bases sitting between them. The V gene's germline CDR1 is LNHDA and CDR2 SQIVND (reference sequence). For the CDR3, the DNA is TGTGCCAGTAATAACAGGGCTACCACCGGGGAGCTGTTTTTT. It specifies CASNNRATTGELFF. The full variable domain, its missing parts supplied by reference TRBV19 and TRBJ2-2, is DGGITQSPKYLFRKEGQNVTLSCEQNLNHDAMYWYRQDPGQGLRLIYYSQIVNDFQKGDIAEGYSVSREKKESFPLTVTSAQKNPTAFYLCASNNRATTGELFFGEGSRLTVL.

V gene TRBV15 combines with J gene TRBJ2-7; possibly TRBD1 for D (6 bases). Germline V gene sequence: CDR1 LNHNV, CDR2 YYDKDF (reference sequence). This CDR3 is 15 amino acids long. Trimming removed 4 bases from V and 3 bases from J, with 16 bases in between. The CDR3 loop is CATSKEAGTIYEQYF. The CDR3 DNA reads as TGTGCCACCAGCAAGGAAGCCGGGACAATCTACGAGCAGTACTTC.

The rearrangement links TRBV27 to TRBJ2-4; 8 nucleotides match TRBD2. CDR1 and CDR2 from the germline V gene are MNHEY and SMNVEV (reference sequence). Germline trimming cut 5 bases from V and 8 bases from J; bases unmatched to any gene: 14. CDR3 length: 16 amino acids. The CDR3 nucleotides are TGTGCCAGCAGTACTACTAGCGGAGGTTGGGGGGACATTCAGTACTTC. Protein sequence: CASSTTSGGWGDIQYF.

The V gene is TRBV7-2, the J gene TRBJ2-5; the D gene is possibly TRBD1 (5 bases). This CDR3 has 16 amino acids. In germline, CDR1 is SGHTA, CDR2 FQGNSA. The ends were cut back, 1 base at V and 5 bases at J, with 17 bases in the middle. This CDR3 reads CASSLGGQGTGETQYF. CDR3 in DNA: TGTGCCAGCAGCTTAGGAGGCCAGGGTACGGGTGAGACCCAGTACTTC. Drawing the rest from reference TRBV7-2 and TRBJ2-5, the complete variable domain is GAGVSQSPSNKVTEKGKDVELRCDPISGHTALYWYRQSLGQGLEFLIYFQGNSAPDKSGLPSDRFSAERTGGSVSTLTIQRTQQEDSAVYLCASSLGGQGTGETQYFGPGTRLLVL.

V usage is TRBV6-5 and J usage is TRBJ2-7, with 8 bases lining up with TRBD1. Germline loops: CDR1 MNHEY, CDR2 SVGAGI. This CDR3 region has 13 residues. Unmatched junction bases numbered 2, after V lost 4 bases and J lost 3 bases. The CDR3: CASSSGQGYEQYF. The CDR3, as DNA: TGTGCCAGCAGTTCCGGACAGGGCTACGAGCAGTACTTC.

J is TRBJ1-5 and V is TRBV7-8, with a possible D match to TRBD1 (5 bases). Germline values: CDR1 SGHVS, CDR2 FQNEAQ. The V end was cut by 4 bases, the J end by 0 bases, with 10 bases between. The CDR3 length is 15 residues. The CDR3 nucleotides read TGTGCCAGCAGCTATACAGGAGTTAGCAATCAGCCCCAGCATTTT. Translated: CASSYTGVSNQPQHF.